A selection of T cell receptor beta chains follows, all from one sample in a study of T cells in localized non-small cell lung cancer. Method: immunoSEQ multiplex PCR; TCRdb's copy keeps in-frame clones and lacks some. The sample holds about 77,000 clones, 88% seen once. The sequenced sample was peripheral blood, obtained before any cancer treatment. These receptor sequences come from a woman between 35 and 70 years old with stage I squamous cell lung carcinoma. Each CDR3 is given with its conserved first and last residue. A D gene is named only where the DNA matches it firmly. Part of the rows lack a size; the others show once, few, many or a class for expanded clones.

>TRBJ2-3|NA|TRBV5-4|NA
CASSLWEGTDTQYF
TGTGCCAGCAGCTTGTGGGAGGGCACAGATACGCAGTATTTT
>TRBJ2-3|TRBD2|TRBV4-1|NA
CASSQLVIAGGTDTQYF
TGCGCCAGCAGCCAGCTCGTAATAGCGGGGGGTACAGATACGCAGTATTTT
>TRBJ1-2|NA|TRBV6-6|NA
CASSYSDLTDTF
TGTGCCAGCAGTTACAGCGATCTAACAGACACCTTC
>TRBJ1-6|TRBD1|TRBV6-6|NA
CAILRGLNSPLHF
TGTGCCATTCTCAGGGGGCTTAATTCACCCCTCCACTTT
>TRBJ1-2|TRBD1|TRBV6-5|NA
CAASSTGPKGYTF
TGTGCCGCATCGTCGACAGGGCCCAAGGGCTACACCTTC
>TRBJ1-1|NA|TRBV18|NA
CASSPINGNTEAFF
TGTGCCAGCTCACCGATCAACGGGAACACTGAAGCTTTCTTT
>TRBJ1-1|NA|TRBV30|NA
CASHRALNTEAFF
TGTGCCTCCCACAGGGCCCTGAACACTGAAGCTTTCTTT
>TRBJ1-2|TRBD1|TRBV10-3|NA
CAISDDRGRDTF
TGTGCCATCAGTGACGACAGGGGTCGGGACACCTTC
>TRBJ1-2|NA|TRBV21-1|NA
CASSKVPWGYTF
TGTGCCAGCAGCAAAGTCCCCTGGGGCTACACCTTC
>TRBJ1-5|TRBD1|TRBV27|NA
CASRQGIQPQHF
TGTGCCAGCAGACAGGGGATTCAGCCCCAGCATTTT
>TRBJ2-1|NA|TRBV5-5|NA
CASSSSGTSREQFF
TGTGCCAGCAGCTCCTCCGGGACGTCGCGGGAGCAGTTCTTC
>TRBJ2-1|TRBD1|TRBV9|NA
CASSVGPGQGYNEQFF
TGTGCCAGCAGCGTGGGCCCGGGACAGGGATACAATGAGCAGTTCTTC
>TRBJ2-2|NA|TRBV7-3|NA
CASSLKGPGELFF
TGTGCCAGCAGCTTAAAGGGCCCCGGGGAGCTGTTTTTT
>TRBJ2-5|NA|TRBV2|NA
CASSVVGETQYF
TGTGCCAGCAGTGTCGTCGGAGAGACCCAGTACTTC
>TRBJ2-3|NA|TRBV9|NA
CASSVSPESTDTQYF
TGTGCCAGCAGCGTCTCCCCAGAATCCACAGATACGCAGTATTTT
>TRBJ2-3|NA|TRBV7-9|NA
CASSTGTAGTQYF
TGTGCCAGCAGCACGGGGACGGCGGGTACGCAGTATTTT
>TRBJ1-1|NA|TRBV19|NA
CASSPQFGNTEAFF
TGTGCCAGTAGTCCCCAGTTCGGTAACACTGAAGCTTTCTTT
>TRBJ1-6|TRBD1|TRBV19|NA
CASSTGTGGSYNSPLHF
TGTGCCAGTAGCACCGGGACAGGGGGCTCCTATAATTCACCCCTCCACTTT
>TRBJ1-5|NA|TRBV19|NA
CASSTDRQNQPQHF
TGTGCCAGTAGTACGGACAGACAAAATCAGCCCCAGCATTTT
>TRBJ1-2|NA|TRBV7-8|NA
CASSSRPGANYGYTF
TGTGCCAGCAGCTCCCGCCCGGGAGCTAACTATGGCTACACCTTC
>TRBJ1-2|TRBD1|TRBV18|NA
CASSPGTGLNYGYTF
TGTGCCAGCTCACCTGGGACAGGCCTTAACTATGGCTACACCTTC
>TRBJ1-6|NA|TRBV25-1|NA
CASSPGLGYNSPLHF
TGTGCCAGCAGCCCGGGTTTGGGTTATAATTCACCCCTCCACTTT
>TRBJ1-1|NA|TRBV5-1|NA
CASSSHNTEAFF
TGCGCCAGCAGCTCCCATAACACTGAAGCTTTCTTT
>TRBJ2-5|TRBD2|TRBV2|NA
CASSDSGGAGETQYF
TGTGCCAGCAGTGATAGCGGGGGGGCCGGGGAGACCCAGTACTTC
>TRBJ2-7|TRBD1|TRBV5-4|NA
CASSPDRGYEQYF
TGTGCCAGCAGTCCTGACAGGGGCTACGAGCAGTACTTC
>TRBJ1-2|NA|TRBV13|NA
CASEWGERNYGYTF
TGTGCCAGCGAATGGGGGGAGCGGAACTATGGCTACACCTTC
>TRBJ1-1|NA|TRBV6-6|NA
CASSYGDNTEAFF
TGTGCCAGCAGTTACGGGGATAACACTGAAGCTTTCTTT
>TRBJ1-2|NA|TRBV5-4|NA
CASSQDLGTIYGYTF
TGTGCCAGCAGCCAGGACTTAGGAACGATCTATGGCTACACCTTC
>TRBJ1-1|NA|TRBV5-1|many
CASREGPGKGTEAFF
TGCGCCAGCAGAGAGGGACCAGGGAAAGGCACTGAAGCTTTCTTT
>TRBJ2-6|NA|TRBV6-4|medium-sized
CASSDSHRDSGANVLTF
TGTGCCAGCAGTGACTCCCACAGGGACTCTGGGGCCAACGTCCTGACTTTC
>TRBJ2-6|TRBD1|TRBV5-1|NA
CASSLAGTGSSGANVLTF
TGCGCCAGCAGCTTGGCCGGGACAGGGAGCTCTGGGGCCAACGTCCTGACTTTC
>TRBJ1-6|NA|TRBV6-1|NA
CASRWQSQGDSPLHF
TGTGCCAGCAGGTGGCAGTCTCAAGGGGATTCACCCCTCCACTTT
>TRBJ1-4|NA|TRBV5-6|NA
CASSPKGQDEKLFF
TGTGCCAGCAGCCCCAAGGGGCAGGATGAAAAACTGTTTTTT
>TRBJ1-2|NA|TRBV19|NA
CASSTVGSLLGYTF
TGTGCCAGTAGTACAGTCGGGTCGCTGTTGGGCTACACCTTC
>TRBJ2-3|TRBD1|TRBV9|NA
CASSDRDRPDTQYF
TGTGCCAGCAGCGACCGGGACAGGCCAGATACGCAGTATTTT
>TRBJ1-1|NA|TRBV5-5|NA
CASSLSSEAFF
TGTGCCAGCAGCTTGAGTTCTGAAGCTTTCTTT
>TRBJ2-3|TRBD2|TRBV5-8|NA
CASSLDGGGRTDTQYF
TGTGCCAGCAGCTTGGATGGCGGGGGGCGCACAGATACGCAGTATTTT